This TCR beta chain was identified during a study of early T cells in non-severe SARS-CoV-2 infection. Overall study context: Sequenced material consisted of bulk RNA (from unsorted whole blood), and chains were unpaired.

V was clipped by 6 bases and J by 6 bases; unmatched bases: 4. Germline V gene sequence: CDR1 SQVTM, CDR2 ANQGSEA. The CDR3 contains 13 residues. A note on this clonotype: Its antigen remains unknown.

TCRdb re-derived calls from the 5' RACE reads in MiXCR, one entry per CDR3 protein. The table has about 64,000 distinct CDR3 sequences, around an eighth seen once; the top ten hold under 1.5%. The study, taken as a whole, reports: VDJdb matches were skewed toward anti-spike CD8 T cell responses.

The rearrangement joins TRBV29-1 to TRBJ2-1; 11 positions agree with TRBD2. The sequencing used whole blood, collected at baseline. This clonotype originated in an adult who was a healthcare worker with PCR-confirmed SARS-CoV-2 infection or an uninfected control (not recorded which). CDR3 sequence (DNA): TGCAGCGTCCTTAGCGGGAGGGGCAATGAGCAGTTCTTC. Residues: CSVLSGRGNEQFF.